Below, 22 T cell receptor beta chains from the same sample are listed, as sequenced in a study of CD8+CD57+ T cells in acquired aplastic anemia. The template used for profiling TCR beta VDJ and CDR3 was genomic DNA. One entry per CDR3 protein results from TCRdb running MiXCR on the reads. The profile covers about 290,000 distinct CDR3 sequences, with roughly 53% appearing a single time and 1.3% taken by the ten largest. Patients who underwent sequencing had shown CD8+CD57+ cell expansion by flow cytometry. The sequenced material came from sorted CD4+, CD8+, or CD8+CD57+ T cells (not recorded which) from PBMCs. These TCRs come from a human donor with aplastic anemia.

The chain employs TRBV4-2 and TRBJ1-1; D unresolved. Per germline, CDR1 LGHNA and CDR2 YNFKEQ. V was clipped by 0 bases and J by 3 bases, with 11 bases between them. This CDR3 contains 15 residues. The CDR3 is CASSQDPGGDTEAFF. For the CDR3, the DNA is TGTGCCAGCAGCCAAGATCCGGGCGGGGACACTGAAGCTTTCTTT.

Only a few counts were recorded for this clonotype. This chain connects TRBV2 to TRBJ1-5; TRBD1 is a possible D gene (6 bases). From germline, CDR1 is SNHLY and CDR2 FYNNEI. The V gene lost 0 bases and the J gene lost 2 bases, with 8 bases spanning the gap. This CDR3 contains 15 residues. The CDR3 DNA reads TGTGCCAGCAGTGAAGCGAACAGGGGCAATCAGCCCCAGCATTTT. Translation gives CASSEANRGNQPQHF.

A few counts support this clonotype. The V gene is TRBV6-4, the J gene TRBJ2-3; 7 bases align to TRBD2. In germline, CDR1 is MRHNA, CDR2 SNTAGT. Losses at the gene ends were 0 bases for V and 1 base for J; bases not matched to a gene: 1. This CDR3 is 15 amino acids long. Here the CDR3 reads CASSDSRGGTDTQYF. As DNA, the CDR3 is TGTGCCAGCAGTGACTCCCGGGGGGGCACAGATACGCAGTATTTT.

This clonotype was counted many times. This chain uses TRBV20-1 with TRBJ2-7; 7 nucleotides agree with TRBD2. V lost 4 bases, J lost 5 bases, and 11 bases stayed unmatched. Germline CDR1 is DFQATT and CDR2 is SNEGSKA (reference sequence). The CDR3 totals 14 residues. The CDR3 reads CSATRAGVSNEQYF. The CDR3 bases are TGCAGTGCTACCCGGGCGGGAGTGTCTAACGAGCAGTACTTC.

The chain employs TRBV29-1 and TRBJ2-1, with 9 bases that match TRBD2. The CDR3 has 15 residues. The germline gives CDR1 SQVTM, CDR2 ANQGSEA. Trimming cost V 6 bases and J 0 bases; bases outside gene matches: 6. CDR3 protein: CSVGSAGGSYNEQFF. The CDR3 region has the DNA TGCAGCGTGGGGTCAGCGGGAGGCTCCTACAATGAGCAGTTCTTC.

Ten or more counts support this clonotype. The chain carries TRBV20-1 and TRBJ2-1; D is unresolved. Trimming pared 3 bases from V and 10 bases from J, leaving 13 bases between. This CDR3 spans 12 amino acids. The V gene's germline CDR1 is DFQATT and CDR2 SNEGSKA (reference sequence). CDR3 residues: CSASRRGKEQFF. CDR3 DNA: TGCAGTGCTAGCCGCAGAGGTAAAGAGCAGTTCTTC.

V is TRBV7-3 and J is TRBJ2-1, with TRBD2 identical over 11 bases. V shed 5 bases, J shed 0 bases, and the junction held 12 bases outside the gene matches. This CDR3 spans 19 amino acids. Germline CDR1 is SGHTA and CDR2 is FQGTGA. CDR3: CASSPSSRLAGSSYNEQFF. CDR3 nucleotide sequence: TGTGCCAGCAGCCCCAGCTCTCGACTAGCGGGAAGCTCCTACAATGAGCAGTTCTTC.

This chain connects TRBV29-1 to TRBJ2-5, with TRBD1 matching 7 bases. The end of the DNA is better explained by TRBJ2-7, so the J call may be wrong. CDR3 size: 12 residues. Per germline, CDR1 SQVTM and CDR2 ANQGSEA. The CDR3 DNA is TGCAGCGTTTCCCAGGGGGCCTACGAGCAGTACTTC. It specifies CSVSQGAYEQYF.

This clonotype appeared a few times. The chain combines TRBV24-1 with TRBJ2-1; 7 bases are shared with TRBD2. Germline loops: CDR1 KGHDR, CDR2 SFDVKD. V lost 2 bases to trimming and J lost 5 bases; unmatched junction nucleotides: 11. This CDR3 has 17 residues. CDR3 sequence reads: CATSDSRGGTVNNEQFF. In DNA, the CDR3 is TGTGCCACCAGTGATTCAAGGGGAGGGACGGTAAACAATGAGCAGTTCTTC.

This clonotype was seen a few times. This chain connects TRBV7-2 to TRBJ1-1, with a weak D call TRBD1 (5 bases). The germline gives CDR1 SGHTA, CDR2 FQGNSA. V dropped 4 bases and J dropped 1 base, with 10 bases sitting between them. This CDR3 contains 14 residues. In nucleotides, the CDR3 is TGTGCCAGCAGCTCAGACAGTGGGAACACTGAAGCTTTCTTT. This encodes CASSSDSGNTEAFF.

The V gene is TRBV5-1, the J gene TRBJ1-4; D remains unclear. Trimming took off 0 bases at V and 10 bases at J, with 10 bases between the two ends. Germline assignment: CDR1 SGHRS and CDR2 YFSETQ. The CDR3 has 13 residues. The CDR3 DNA follows: TGCGCCAGCAGCTTGGGGTCGACTGGAAAACTGTTTTTT. Protein product: CASSLGSTGKLFF.

This clonotype was seen at least ten times. This sequence joins TRBV25-1 and TRBJ1-6; 10 bases agree with TRBD1. V shed 2 bases and J 9 bases; nucleotides not matched to a gene: 1. The germline V gene encodes CDR1 MGHDK and CDR2 SYGVNS. The CDR3 sequence is 14 residues long. CDR3 bases: TGTGCCAGCAGTGAAGGGACAGGGGTTTCACCCCTCCACTTT. Translated: CASSEGTGVSPLHF.

CDR3 DNA: TGTGCCAGCAGCGCAACAGGGGTTAATGGCTACACCTTC. Protein product: CASSATGVNGYTF. V is TRBV5-6 and J is TRBJ1-2; TRBD1 agrees at 7 bases. The CDR3 totals 13 residues. The germline V gene has CDR1 SGHDT and CDR2 YYEEEE. The junction had 6 bases not matched to a gene; V was cut back by 4 bases and J by 6 bases.

This clonotype was observed at least ten times. This chain connects TRBV3-1 to TRBJ2-3, with 9 bases matching TRBD2. Germline V gene data show CDR1 as LGHDT and CDR2 as YNNKEL (reference sequence). CDR3 length: 16 residues. Trimming cost V 5 bases and J 0 bases; bases outside gene matches: 6. The CDR3 DNA reads as TGTGCCAGCAGCGAGAGGACTAGCGTTAGCACAGATACGCAGTATTTT. Translating it yields CASSERTSVSTDTQYF.

CDR3 sequence: CATSYGRTASTDTQYF. The CDR3 bases are TGTGCCACCTCCTACGGCCGGACAGCAAGCACAGATACGCAGTATTTT. This chain connects TRBV19 to TRBJ2-3, with a tentative D call TRBD1 (6 bases). The CDR3 extends over 16 amino acids. V gave up 10 bases and J gave up 0 bases, with 20 bases separating them. The germline V gene encodes CDR1 LNHDA and CDR2 SQIVND (reference sequence).

The rearrangement uses TRBV5-1 and TRBJ2-1; weak D call: TRBD1 (5 bases). Trimming took 0 bases from V and 8 from J, leaving 9 bases between them. This CDR3 contains 13 residues. The V gene's germline CDR1 is SGHRS and CDR2 YFSETQ. The CDR3 reads CASSLVRDDEQFF. For the CDR3, the DNA is TGCGCCAGCAGCTTGGTCAGGGATGATGAGCAGTTCTTC.

This chain joins TRBV4-3 and TRBJ1-5; TRBD1 matches 7 bases. CDR1 is LGHNA, CDR2 YSLEER, per germline. The junction had 6 bases not matched to a gene; V was cut back by 3 bases and J by 4 bases. CDR3 length: 15 amino acids. CDR3 residues: CASSHVGQENQPQHF. CDR3 coding DNA: TGCGCCAGCAGCCATGTAGGACAGGAGAATCAGCCCCAGCATTTT.

This clonotype was seen many times. The chain carries TRBV2 and TRBJ2-5; no reliable D call. The CDR3 extends over 14 amino acids. The V and J ends lost 6 bases and 2 bases respectively, with 13 bases between them. The germline V gene encodes CDR1 SNHLY and CDR2 FYNNEI. The CDR3 loop is CASRASWIQETQYF. The DNA for the CDR3 is TGTGCCAGCAGGGCAAGCTGGATACAAGAGACCCAGTACTTC.

The chain has TRBV20-1 and TRBJ1-1; the D is unclear. V was shortened by 1 base and J by 1 base, with 13 bases between the two germline ends. Germline V gives CDR1 DFQATT, CDR2 SNEGSKA (reference sequence). This CDR3 is built from 15 residues. This CDR3 reads CSARVAGSGNTEAFF. The CDR3 bases are TGCAGTGCTAGAGTGGCGGGGTCGGGGAACACTGAAGCTTTCTTT.

The V call is TRBV5-1, the J call TRBJ1-1; 7 nucleotides line up with TRBD1. With 4 bases clipped from V and 1 base from J, the junction kept 16 bases outside the gene matches. CDR3 length: 18 residues. Germline assignment: CDR1 SGHRS and CDR2 YFSETQ. CDR3 loop: CASSLRPSMTGQNTEAFF. CDR3 DNA sequence: TGCGCCAGCAGCCTCCGACCAAGCATGACAGGGCAGAACACTGAAGCTTTCTTT.

This chain joins TRBV7-4 and TRBJ2-7; 10 nucleotides match TRBD2. The V segment lost 2 bases and the J segment 5 bases; nucleotides outside the gene matches: 6. This CDR3 has 15 residues. CDR1 and CDR2 from the germline V gene are SGHVT and SQSDAQ. The DNA of the CDR3 is TGTGCCAGCAGCTTAAAGCGGGGGGGCCTAAACGAGCAGTACTTC. This sequence encodes CASSLKRGGLNEQYF.

This clonotype came up many times. V gene TRBV2 combines with J gene TRBJ2-2, with D perhaps matching TRBD1 (5 bases). This CDR3 has 15 amino acids. Germline V gene sequence: CDR1 SNHLY, CDR2 FYNNEI. V lost 7 bases to trimming and J lost 4 bases, with 16 bases between them. CDR3 nucleotides: TGTGCCAGCACAGGACCCCAGGACACCACCGGGGAGCTGTTTTTT. The encoded protein is CASTGPQDTTGELFF.